This record looks at one T cell receptor beta chain sequence and its context. The antigen remains undetermined. The sort gate was single viable CD3+CD4+CD8-CD45RO+ cells for memory CD4+ T cells. Serum IgG to CMV pp150, pp28, p38 and p52 defined serostatus. Germline V gene data show CDR1 as LNHDA and CDR2 as SQIVND (reference sequence). This CDR3 region has 14 residues. V lost 2 bases to trimming and J lost 4 bases; unmatched junction nucleotides: 3. This sample is part of a study of memory CD4+ T cells and cytomegalovirus serostatus. Study outcomes and limitations: About 40% of the roughly 160 known CMV-associated TCRbeta sequences appeared in CD4+ memory. The CMV-associated TCR signature appears largely within the CD4+ memory repertoire.

How the authors handled the data: Out-of-frame sequences were removed, leaving roughly 2.1 million distinct TCRbeta sequences. The protocol was immunoSEQ multiplex PCR, while the TCRdb copy is restricted to in-frame clones and leaves out a portion. V, J and clone size are those of that table, while D and trimming were read from the DNA. The sample lists roughly 86,000 clones, about 80% occurring once. Sequencing was done on a sample of memory CD4+ T cells from blood. The clonotype was recovered from an adult in good health and CMV-seropositive. The J gene is TRBJ1-1, the V gene TRBV19, with 8 bases that match TRBD1. The CDR3 DNA reads as TGTGCCAGTAGTATAAGGACAGGGAGCACTGAAGCTTTCTTT. Translation: CASSIRTGSTEAFF.